These T cell receptor beta chains were read from a single sample in a study of control samples from healthy donors and cancer patients. Profiled with immunoSEQ multiplex PCR; TCRdb holds only in-frame clones, not every one. The table records 90,000 to 100,000 clones, less than 90% of them present only once. Sequenced sample: blood. The receptors derive from a woman in her 70s in good health. The CDR3 runs from the conserved cysteine through the conserved F or W. Fields, in order: CDR3 protein, CDR3 DNA, D gene, clone size, J gene, V gene. The D gene is left open where the match is weak. The size field is filled for only some rows; it gives once, few, many or a size class.

CDR3 protein: CASSQEGQSAYEQYF
CDR3 DNA: TGCGCCAGCAGCCAAGAAGGTCAGTCCGCCTACGAGCAGTACTTC
D gene: NA
clone size: NA
J gene: TRBJ2-7
V gene: TRBV4-1

CDR3 protein: CASSVGGQGVQPQHF
CDR3 DNA: TGTGCCAGCAGCGTGGGGGGACAGGGCGTTCAGCCCCAGCATTTT
D gene: TRBD1
clone size: NA
J gene: TRBJ1-5
V gene: TRBV9

CDR3 protein: CATSYQTVPQLSFLKGTGELFF
CDR3 DNA: TGTGCCACGTCCTACCAAACCGTTCCCCAGTTGTCATTCCTCAAGGGCACCGGGGAGCTGTTTTTT
D gene: NA
clone size: NA
J gene: TRBJ2-2
V gene: TRBV19

CDR3 protein: CASSFRALNTEAFF
CDR3 DNA: TGTGCCAGCAGTTTCAGGGCCCTGAACACTGAAGCTTTCTTT
D gene: NA
clone size: NA
J gene: TRBJ1-1
V gene: TRBV6-5

CDR3 protein: CASEGREKGRNEQFF
CDR3 DNA: TGTGCCAGTGAAGGGAGAGAGAAAGGTCGCAATGAGCAGTTCTTC
D gene: NA
clone size: NA
J gene: TRBJ2-1
V gene: TRBV19

CDR3 protein: CASSQGRGGYTF
CDR3 DNA: TGTGCCAGCAGCCAAGGACGCGGGGGCTACACCTTC
D gene: NA
clone size: NA
J gene: TRBJ1-2
V gene: TRBV16

CDR3 protein: CASSLQGHEQYF
CDR3 DNA: TGTGCCAGCAGCTTACAGGGGCACGAGCAGTACTTC
D gene: NA
clone size: NA
J gene: TRBJ2-7
V gene: TRBV7-2

CDR3 protein: CASSETREDEQYF
CDR3 DNA: TGTGCCAGCAGTGAAACAAGGGAGGACGAGCAGTACTTC
D gene: NA
clone size: NA
J gene: TRBJ2-7
V gene: TRBV6-1

CDR3 protein: CASSLQGNEQYF
CDR3 DNA: TGTGCCAGCAGCTTACAGGGAAACGAGCAGTACTTC
D gene: NA
clone size: few
J gene: TRBJ2-7
V gene: TRBV13

CDR3 protein: CASSERDRGLIEQFF
CDR3 DNA: TGTGCCAGCAGTGAAAGGGACAGGGGGCTTATCGAGCAGTTCTTC
D gene: TRBD1
clone size: once
J gene: TRBJ2-1
V gene: TRBV6-1

CDR3 protein: CASSIPGGSSNTEAFF
CDR3 DNA: TGTGCCAGTAGTATCCCAGGGGGCTCCTCGAACACTGAAGCTTTCTTT
D gene: TRBD1
clone size: NA
J gene: TRBJ1-1
V gene: TRBV19

CDR3 protein: CASSPAWGARVSNEKLFF
CDR3 DNA: TGTGCCAGCAGCCCTGCTTGGGGGGCGAGGGTATCGAATGAAAAACTGTTTTTT
D gene: NA
clone size: NA
J gene: TRBJ1-4
V gene: TRBV7-2

CDR3 protein: CASKRGGSVLGTQYF
CDR3 DNA: TGTGCCAGTAAAAGGGGCGGGAGCGTGTTAGGGACCCAGTACTTC
D gene: TRBD2
clone size: NA
J gene: TRBJ2-5
V gene: TRBV19

CDR3 protein: CATSEGTEEQETQYF
CDR3 DNA: TGTGCCACCAGTGAGGGGACAGAGGAACAAGAGACCCAGTACTTC
D gene: TRBD1
clone size: NA
J gene: TRBJ2-5
V gene: TRBV24-1

CDR3 protein: CASSLGQGLNEKLFF
CDR3 DNA: TGTGCCAGCAGCTTGGGACAGGGGTTAAATGAAAAACTGTTTTTT
D gene: TRBD1
clone size: NA
J gene: TRBJ1-4
V gene: TRBV5-4

CDR3 protein: CASRGQTNTGELFF
CDR3 DNA: TGTGCCAGCAGGGGACAGACGAACACCGGGGAGCTGTTTTTT
D gene: TRBD1
clone size: NA
J gene: TRBJ2-2
V gene: TRBV25-1

CDR3 protein: CASSKVRNTEAFF
CDR3 DNA: TGTGCCAGCTCAAAAGTCAGGAACACTGAAGCTTTCTTT
D gene: NA
clone size: NA
J gene: TRBJ1-1
V gene: TRBV11-3

CDR3 protein: CASSSVPGQGWNTEAFF
CDR3 DNA: TGCGCCAGCAGCTCGGTCCCGGGACAGGGTTGGAACACTGAAGCTTTCTTT
D gene: TRBD1
clone size: NA
J gene: TRBJ1-1
V gene: TRBV5-1

CDR3 protein: CASRGLLNTEAFF
CDR3 DNA: TGTGCCAGCAGGGGCTTACTTAACACTGAAGCTTTCTTT
D gene: NA
clone size: NA
J gene: TRBJ1-1
V gene: TRBV3-1/TRBV3-2

CDR3 protein: CASSSSGRVVTEAFF
CDR3 DNA: TGTGCCAGCAGTTCGAGTGGCAGGGTAGTCACTGAAGCTTTCTTT
D gene: NA
clone size: NA
J gene: TRBJ1-1
V gene: TRBV6-5